This T cell receptor (beta chain) was documented in a study of T-cell memory formation after mild COVID-19. It was 5'RACE with constant-segment primers that produced the TCR alpha and TCR beta cDNA libraries, which carried sample barcodes and UMIs. Using its own MiXCR run on the 5' RACE reads, TCRdb lists one record per CDR3 protein. The data contain fewer than 250,000 distinct CDR3 sequences, about 27% of them singletons. Points from the study as a whole: Second-wave clones with a day 37 peak had unconfirmed SARS-CoV-2 specificity. CD4/CD8 balance held among clones contracting day 15 to 85, and later expanders leaned CD4+. The finding that pre-infection memory included some responding clones suggested that cross-reactive memory joined.

This clonotype was seen only a few times. The antigen is unknown. This clonotype was obtained from an adult woman who had mild COVID-19 (a few samples of this study predate the infection). Cell type and time point are not known. The sample comprised PBMCs or a T cell subset sorted from them (not recorded which).

Here the CDR3 reads CASSRDRGNYNEQFF. DNA for the CDR3: TGTGCCAGCAGCCGTGACAGGGGGAACTACAATGAGCAGTTCTTC. The rearrangement uses TRBV7-3 and TRBJ2-1, with 9 bases lining up with TRBD1. Unmatched junction bases numbered 5, after V lost 5 bases and J lost 3 bases. The germline V gene encodes CDR1 SGHTA and CDR2 FQGTGA. The CDR3 is 15 amino acids. Full variable domain (remainder filled in from reference TRBV7-3 and TRBJ2-1): GAGVSQTPSNKVTEKGKYVELRCDPISGHTALYWYRQSLGQGPEFLIYFQGTGAADDSGLPNDRFFAVRPEGSVSTLKIQRTERGDSAVYLCASSRDRGNYNEQFFGPGTRLTVL.